The text below deals with one T cell receptor beta chain. Germline CDR1 and CDR2: MDHEN and SYDVKM. V lost 5 bases and J 12 bases, leaving 24 bases between the germline ends. The CDR3 length is 15 residues. The beta constant-region primer was an equimolar mix of two oligonucleotides covering TRBC1 and TRBC2. Four rounds of PCR amplified the ligated cDNA using nested alpha and beta constant-region primers plus SP2. A single record per CDR3 protein comes from TCRdb applying MiXCR to the UMI-ligation and nested PCR reads. The sample records roughly 140,000 distinct CDR3 sequences, approximately 15% being singletons. The sample comes from a study of naive and memory T cell subsets.

Sequences were obtained from naive CD4+ T cells from blood. This sequence joins TRBV28 and TRBJ2-3; D gene unclear. The receptor was derived from a human donor in good health. The CDR3 coding sequence is TGTGCCAGCAGTCCTAATCTCCGGACGTTCTCTTTCCAGTATTTT. Protein product: CASSPNLRTFSFQYF.